This T cell receptor beta chain was sequenced in a study of neurological immune-mediated disorders. Study-level points and caveats: TCR clonal expansion peaked in HTLV-1-associated myelopathy patients and was lowest in multiple sclerosis patients.

TCRdb reprocessed the 5' RACE reads with MiXCR, giving one entry per CDR3 protein. The sample yields about 50,000 distinct CDR3 sequences, 10% seen once. There are a few counts of this clonotype. Its target is unknown. The CDR3 is 16 amino acids. Per the germline V gene, CDR1 is SEHNR and CDR2 is FQNEAQ (reference sequence). With V trimmed by 7 bases and J by 1 base, 9 bases remained unmatched. Sequencing was done on a sample of PBMCs. This clonotype originated in a man aged 70-80 years with HTLV-1-associated myelopathy (HAM/TSP). The J gene is TRBJ2-2, the V gene TRBV7-9; 7 bases line up with TRBD1. DNA of the CDR3: TGTGCCAGCACCCTTACCGGGACAGTGAACACCGGGGAGCTGTTTTTT. This codes for CASTLTGTVNTGELFF.